This is a list of T cell receptor beta chains from one sample in a study of blood T cells in healthy people across ages. MiXCR was run by TCRdb on the 5' RACE reads, yielding one entry per CDR3 protein. The data contain just over 800,000 distinct CDR3 sequences, approximately 67% of them singletons. Sequencing was done on a sample of blood. The receptor set was obtained from a man younger than 40 in good health. The conserved cysteine and the conserved F or W are not part of the CDR3 here. D genes are given only for firm matches.

CDR3,V,D
SARDPGQGGYEQY,TRBV20-1,TRBD1
SAELAGADTQY,TRBV20-1,TRBD2
ASSPLGPGDRSPLH,TRBV7-2,-
ASSLDGAASLSSYNEQF,TRBV7-6,-
ASGRGHQPQH,TRBV12-3/TRBV12-4,-
ASSPWVGQETQY,TRBV28,-
ASSGPGLLSYEQY,TRBV12-3/TRBV12-4,-
SARGDGHYGYT,TRBV29-1,-
SVEEGWADRQY,TRBV29-1,-
ASSYSRDSLSYEQY,TRBV6-5,-
ASSVGGTYFNEQF,TRBV9,-
ASSEFTSGLYNEQF,TRBV25-1,TRBD2
SAGTSSSYNEQF,TRBV29-1,-
ASNSGLTNEKLF,TRBV7-2,-
ASSVDGFSYEQY,TRBV9,-
ASSYPDSHGYGYT,TRBV6-5,-
SVERSDLGTGELF,TRBV29-1,-
SVARDFSYEQY,TRBV29-1,-
ASSEYKTGNYGYT,TRBV25-1,-
SATSGGAREQY,TRBV29-1,TRBD2